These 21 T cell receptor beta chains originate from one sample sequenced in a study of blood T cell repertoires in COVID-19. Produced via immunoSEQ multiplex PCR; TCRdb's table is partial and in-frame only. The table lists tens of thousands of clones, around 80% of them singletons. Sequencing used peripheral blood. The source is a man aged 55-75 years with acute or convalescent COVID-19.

The CDR3 sequence: CASSHGQGANYGYTF. The CDR3 DNA sequence: TGTGCCAGCAGCCACGGACAGGGGGCGAACTATGGCTACACCTTC. This rearrangement joins TRBV3-1 (or the pseudogene TRBV3-2) to TRBJ1-2; 11 nucleotides line up with TRBD1. There are 15 residues in the CDR3. Germline V gene data show CDR1 as LGHDT and CDR2 as YNNKEL (reference sequence). V lost 3 bases and J lost 2; bases outside the gene matches: 2.

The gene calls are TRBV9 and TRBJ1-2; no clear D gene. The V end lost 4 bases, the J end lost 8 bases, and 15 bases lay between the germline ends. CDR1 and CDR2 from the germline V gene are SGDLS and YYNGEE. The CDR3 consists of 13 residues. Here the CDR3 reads CASSPQEGRGYTF. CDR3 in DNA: TGTGCCAGCAGCCCCCAGGAGGGCCGCGGCTACACCTTC.

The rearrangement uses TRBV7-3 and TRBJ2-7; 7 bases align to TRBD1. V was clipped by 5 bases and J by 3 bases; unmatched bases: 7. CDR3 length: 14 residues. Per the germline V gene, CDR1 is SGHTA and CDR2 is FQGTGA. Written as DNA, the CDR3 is TGTGCCAGCAGCCCAGGGACAGTGAACTACGAGCAGTACTTC. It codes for CASSPGTVNYEQYF.

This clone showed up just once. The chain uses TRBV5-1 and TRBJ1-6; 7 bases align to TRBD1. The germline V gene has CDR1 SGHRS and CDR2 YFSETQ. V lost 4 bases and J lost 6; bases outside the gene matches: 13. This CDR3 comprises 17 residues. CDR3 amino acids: CASSLQRQGTPNSPLHF. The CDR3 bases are TGCGCCAGCAGCCTACAACGACAGGGCACCCCTAATTCACCCCTCCACTTT.

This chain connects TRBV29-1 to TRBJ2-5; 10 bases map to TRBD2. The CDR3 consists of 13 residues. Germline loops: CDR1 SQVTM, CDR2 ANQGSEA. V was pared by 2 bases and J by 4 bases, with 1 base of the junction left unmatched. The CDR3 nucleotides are TGCAGCGTTGAAAGGACTAGCGGAGAGACCCAGTACTTC. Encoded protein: CSVERTSGETQYF.

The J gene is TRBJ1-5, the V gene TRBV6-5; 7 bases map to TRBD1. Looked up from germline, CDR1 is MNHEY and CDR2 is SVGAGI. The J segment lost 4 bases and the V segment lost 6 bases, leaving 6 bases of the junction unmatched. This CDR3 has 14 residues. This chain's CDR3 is CASRSGQFNQPQHF. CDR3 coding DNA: TGTGCCAGCAGGTCGGGACAGTTTAATCAGCCCCAGCATTTT.

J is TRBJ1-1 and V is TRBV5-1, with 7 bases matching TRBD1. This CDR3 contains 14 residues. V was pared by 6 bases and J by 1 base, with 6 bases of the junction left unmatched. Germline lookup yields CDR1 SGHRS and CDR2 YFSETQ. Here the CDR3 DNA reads TGCGCCAGCACCACAGGGGCAGGGAACACTGAAGCTTTCTTT. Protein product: CASTTGAGNTEAFF.

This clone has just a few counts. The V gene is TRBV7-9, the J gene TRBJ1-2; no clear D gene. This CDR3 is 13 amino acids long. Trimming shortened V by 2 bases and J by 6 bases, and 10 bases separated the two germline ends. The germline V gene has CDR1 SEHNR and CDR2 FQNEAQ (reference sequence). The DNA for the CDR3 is TGTGCCAGCAGCTTAATCCCAACTAATGGCTACACCTTC. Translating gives CASSLIPTNGYTF. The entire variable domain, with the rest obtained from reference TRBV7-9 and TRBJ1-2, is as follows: DTGVSQNPRHKITKRGQNVTFRCDPISEHNRLYWYRQTLGQGPEFLTYFQNEAQLEKSRLLSDRFSAERPKGSFSTLEIQRTEQGDSAMYLCASSLIPTNGYTFGSGTRLTVV.

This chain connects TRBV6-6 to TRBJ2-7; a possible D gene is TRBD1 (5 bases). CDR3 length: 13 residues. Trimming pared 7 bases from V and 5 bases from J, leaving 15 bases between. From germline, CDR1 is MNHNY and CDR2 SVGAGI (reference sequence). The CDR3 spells CASTNPRGHEQYV. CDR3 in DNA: TGTGCCAGCACTAATCCTAGGGGTCACGAGCAGTACGTC.

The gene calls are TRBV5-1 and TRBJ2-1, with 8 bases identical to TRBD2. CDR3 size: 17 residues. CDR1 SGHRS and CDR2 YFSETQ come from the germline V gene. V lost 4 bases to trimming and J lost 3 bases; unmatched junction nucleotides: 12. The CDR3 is CASSPPWVSGVYNEQFF. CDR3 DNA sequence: TGCGCCAGCAGCCCTCCTTGGGTTAGCGGGGTCTACAATGAGCAGTTCTTC.

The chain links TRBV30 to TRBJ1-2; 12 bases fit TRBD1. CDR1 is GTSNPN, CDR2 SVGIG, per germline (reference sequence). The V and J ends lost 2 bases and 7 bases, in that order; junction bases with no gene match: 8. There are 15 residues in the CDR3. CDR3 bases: TGTGCCTGGAGTTACCCGGGACAGGGGGCAGGTGGCTACACCTTC. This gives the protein CAWSYPGQGAGGYTF.

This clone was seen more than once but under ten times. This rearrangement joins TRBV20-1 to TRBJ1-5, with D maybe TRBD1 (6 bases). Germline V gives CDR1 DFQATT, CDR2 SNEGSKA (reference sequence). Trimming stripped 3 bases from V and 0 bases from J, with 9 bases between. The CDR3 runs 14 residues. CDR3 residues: CSASRGYSNQPQHF. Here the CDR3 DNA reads TGCAGTGCTAGTAGGGGGTATAGCAATCAGCCCCAGCATTTT.

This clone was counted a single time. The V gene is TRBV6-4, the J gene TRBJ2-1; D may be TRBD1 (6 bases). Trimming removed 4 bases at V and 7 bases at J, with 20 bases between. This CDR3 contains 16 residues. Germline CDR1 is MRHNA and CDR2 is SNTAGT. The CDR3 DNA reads TGTGCCAGCAGTGTAATCGCAGGGTTGAGGGGGAATGAGCAGTTCTTC. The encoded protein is CASSVIAGLRGNEQFF.

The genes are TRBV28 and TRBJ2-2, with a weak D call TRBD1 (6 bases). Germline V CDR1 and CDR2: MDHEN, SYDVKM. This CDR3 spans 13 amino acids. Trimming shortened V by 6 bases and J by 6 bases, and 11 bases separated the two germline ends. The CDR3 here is CASRFRGAGELFF. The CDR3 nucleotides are TGTGCCAGCAGGTTCAGGGGAGCCGGGGAGCTGTTTTTT.

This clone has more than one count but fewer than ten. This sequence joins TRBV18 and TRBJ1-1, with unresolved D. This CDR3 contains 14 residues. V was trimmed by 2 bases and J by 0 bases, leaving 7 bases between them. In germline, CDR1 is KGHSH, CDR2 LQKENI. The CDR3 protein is CASSPAPMNTEAFF. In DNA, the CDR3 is TGTGCCAGCTCACCAGCGCCTATGAACACTGAAGCTTTCTTT.

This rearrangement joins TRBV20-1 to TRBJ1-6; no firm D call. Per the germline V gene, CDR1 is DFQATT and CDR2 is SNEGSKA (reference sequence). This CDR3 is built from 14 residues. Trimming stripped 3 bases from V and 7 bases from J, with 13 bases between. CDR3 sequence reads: CSASSGLENSPLHF. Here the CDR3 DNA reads TGCAGTGCTAGTTCGGGGTTAGAGAATTCACCCCTCCACTTT.

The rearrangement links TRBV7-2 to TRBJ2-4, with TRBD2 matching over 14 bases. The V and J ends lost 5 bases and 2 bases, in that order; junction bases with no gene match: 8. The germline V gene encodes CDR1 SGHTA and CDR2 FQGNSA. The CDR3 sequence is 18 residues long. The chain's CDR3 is CASSVTSGGAPTKNIQYF. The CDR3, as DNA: TGTGCCAGCAGCGTGACTAGCGGGGGGGCCCCAACCAAAAACATTCAGTACTTC.

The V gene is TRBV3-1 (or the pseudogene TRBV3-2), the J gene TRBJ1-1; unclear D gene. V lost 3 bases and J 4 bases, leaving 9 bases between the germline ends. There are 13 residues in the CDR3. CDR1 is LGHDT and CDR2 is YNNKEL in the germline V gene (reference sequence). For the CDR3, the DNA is TGTGCCAGCAGCCAGTCGGTAATCACTGAAGCTTTCTTT. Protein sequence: CASSQSVITEAFF.

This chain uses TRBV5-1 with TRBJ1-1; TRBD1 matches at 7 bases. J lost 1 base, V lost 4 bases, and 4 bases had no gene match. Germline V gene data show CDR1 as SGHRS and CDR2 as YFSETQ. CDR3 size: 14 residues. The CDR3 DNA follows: TGCGCCAGCAGCGAGACAGGGTGGAACACTGAAGCTTTCTTT. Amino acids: CASSETGWNTEAFF.

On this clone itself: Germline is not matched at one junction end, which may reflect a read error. CDR3 protein: CASTLGAGPQGKPQHF. The DNA of the CDR3 is TGTGCCAGCACCTTGGGGGCCGGACCTCAGGGAAAGCCCCAGCATTTT. This sequence joins TRBV5-6 and TRBJ1-5, with D perhaps matching TRBD1 (6 bases). Germline loops: CDR1 SGHDT, CDR2 YYEEEE. The CDR3 loop spans 16 amino acids.

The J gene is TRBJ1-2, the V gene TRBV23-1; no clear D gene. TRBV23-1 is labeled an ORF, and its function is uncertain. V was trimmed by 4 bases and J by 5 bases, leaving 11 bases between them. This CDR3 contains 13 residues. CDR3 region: CASSRSGSYGYTF. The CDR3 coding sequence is TGCGCCAGCAGTCGCTCCGGGTCATATGGCTACACCTTC.